The present T cell receptor (beta chain) was sequenced within a study of cytomegalovirus exposure and HLA in healthy donors. This CDR3 is 19 amino acids long. Germline CDR1 SEHNR, CDR2 FQNEAQ (reference sequence). V lost 2 bases, J lost 3 bases, and 17 bases stayed unmatched. Researchers ran the PCR with 60 Vbeta and 13 Jbeta primers. The method was immunoSEQ multiplex PCR; TCRdb's version includes in-frame clones alone and lacks a portion of them. The profile shows about 110,000 clones, approximately 80% of them singletons. This clonotype originated in a young woman in good health and CMV-seropositive. Input material: PBMCs. The chain links TRBV7-9 to TRBJ2-3; 7 nucleotides agree with TRBD1. The CDR3 DNA follows: TGTGCCAGCAGCTTAAAGTCGGTACAGGGGCAGTTTTTAACAGATACGCAGTATTTT. This encodes CASSLKSVQGQFLTDTQYF. The full variable domain, rest sourced from reference TRBV7-9 and TRBJ2-3, is DTGVSQNPRHKITKRGQNVTFRCDPISEHNRLYWYRQTLGQGPEFLTYFQNEAQLEKSRLLSDRFSAERPKGSFSTLEIQRTEQGDSAMYLCASSLKSVQGQFLTDTQYFGPGTRLTVL.